These 23 T cell receptor beta chains share one sample of origin, sequenced in a study of CD8 T cells in Susac syndrome. Reverse transcription used roughly 0.5 to 1 ug RNA and random hexamers. MiXCR was run by TCRdb on the immunoSEQ multiplex PCR reads, yielding one entry per CDR3 protein. The sample consists of 120,000 to 150,000 distinct CDR3 sequences, about 95% of them appearing once. The sequenced sample was CD4+ T cells from PBMCs. The receptors were sampled from a human donor with multiple sclerosis.

This chain uses TRBV29-1 with TRBJ2-3; D is possibly TRBD2 (6 bases). CDR1 and CDR2 from the germline V gene are SQVTM and ANQGSEA. Between the trimmed V and J ends, which lost 5 bases and 2 bases, there was a span of 8 bases. This CDR3 comprises 12 residues. The CDR3 sequence: CSVRGYTDTQYF. The DNA of the CDR3 is TGCAGCGTTCGGGGGTACACAGATACGCAGTATTTT.

The chain joins TRBV3-1 to TRBJ2-7, with D tentatively TRBD1 or TRBD2 (5 bases each). Trimming took 5 bases from V and 3 from J, leaving 14 bases between them. CDR1 LGHDT and CDR2 YNNKEL come from the germline V gene (reference sequence). The CDR3 spans 14 residues. In nucleotides, the CDR3 is TGTGCCAGCAGCACTCGGGGCGTTAGCTACGAGCAGTACTTC. It yields the protein CASSTRGVSYEQYF.

V and J are TRBV10-3 and TRBJ2-3; 9 nucleotides agree with TRBD2. The CDR3 has 15 residues. Unmatched junction bases numbered 7, after V lost 4 bases and J lost 5 bases. The germline CDR1 and CDR2 sequences are ENHRY and SYGVKD. The CDR3 loop is CAISVLAGAVDTQYF. In DNA, the CDR3 is TGTGCCATCAGTGTGTTAGCGGGAGCTGTAGATACGCAGTATTTT.

The V and J genes are TRBV7-2 and TRBJ2-5; D gene uncertain. The CDR3 contains 15 residues. The germline V and J ends were trimmed by 1 base and 5 bases, with 14 bases remaining between them. Germline-derived CDR1 and CDR2 are SGHTA and FQGNSA. CDR3 loop: CASSLVAKSRETQYF. The CDR3 DNA reads as TGTGCCAGCAGCTTAGTGGCTAAATCACGGGAGACCCAGTACTTC.

This chain joins TRBV9 and TRBJ2-1; TRBD2 is a possible D gene (6 bases). V was cut by 0 bases and J by 4 bases, with 11 bases left in between. The germline CDR1 and CDR2 sequences are SGDLS and YYNGEE. CDR3 length equals 15 residues. CDR3 amino acids: CASSVASERYNEQFF. Written as DNA, the CDR3 is TGTGCCAGCAGCGTAGCTAGCGAGCGTTACAATGAGCAGTTCTTC.

J is TRBJ2-1 and V is TRBV20-1; D may be TRBD1 (5 bases). Germline CDR1 DFQATT, CDR2 SNEGSKA (reference sequence). This CDR3 is 13 amino acids long. V was shortened by 6 bases and J by 0 bases, with 9 bases between the two germline ends. The CDR3 loop reads CSAGDSSYNEQFF. The CDR3 nucleotides read TGCAGTGCGGGCGACAGCTCCTACAATGAGCAGTTCTTC.

V and J are TRBV20-1 and TRBJ2-3, with TRBD2 matching 11 bases. The CDR3 has 15 residues. Germline V gives CDR1 DFQATT, CDR2 SNEGSKA (reference sequence). The ends lost 1 base at V and 4 bases at J; junction bases unmatched: 4. CDR3 DNA: TGCAGTGCTAGAGTTAGCGGGGGGGCCGCAGATACGCAGTATTTT. Its protein is CSARVSGGAADTQYF.

V gene TRBV12-3 or TRBV12-4 combines with J gene TRBJ2-3, with 8 bases lining up with TRBD1. The CDR3 spans 15 residues. V shed 4 bases and J 4 bases; nucleotides not matched to a gene: 7. The CDR3 reads CASSSRTGRPDTQYF. For the CDR3, the DNA is TGTGCCAGCAGTTCAAGGACAGGGCGGCCAGATACGCAGTATTTT.

This chain links TRBV29-1 with TRBJ2-7; D remains unclear. V lost 7 bases to trimming and J lost 2 bases, with 12 bases between them. The CDR3 totals 12 residues. Germline V gene lookup returns CDR1 SQVTM and CDR2 ANQGSEA. The CDR3 protein is CSGRKDTYEQYF. CDR3 sequence (DNA): TGCAGCGGACGGAAAGACACCTACGAGCAGTACTTC.

The J gene is TRBJ1-2, the V gene TRBV23-1; perhaps TRBD1 as D (5 bases). TRBV23-1 is an ORF, and what it does is uncertain. Trimming took 4 bases from V and 4 from J, leaving 16 bases between them. This CDR3 has 15 residues. CDR3 nucleotides: TGCGCCAGCAGTCCTCCCTCGGCGGGGCTCTATGGCTACACCTTC. Amino acids: CASSPPSAGLYGYTF.

This clonotype was picked up one time. This chain links TRBV7-9 with TRBJ2-3; D is perhaps TRBD1 or TRBD2 (5 bases each). The CDR3 spans 13 residues. From germline, CDR1 is SEHNR and CDR2 FQNEAQ (reference sequence). With 5 bases removed from V and 2 bases from J, the gap between germline ends came to 8 bases. The CDR3 is CASSTGTTDTQYF. Here the CDR3 DNA reads TGTGCCAGCAGCACCGGGACCACAGATACGCAGTATTTT.

This clonotype was recorded only once. CDR3 sequence: CSAVWGHSNQPQHF. CDR3 sequence (DNA): TGCAGTGCTGTATGGGGACACAGCAATCAGCCCCAGCATTTT. The chain recombines TRBV20-1 with TRBJ1-5; maybe TRBD1 (6 bases). CDR1 DFQATT and CDR2 SNEGSKA come from the germline V gene (reference sequence). The V gene lost 5 bases and the J gene lost 1 base, with 12 bases spanning the gap. The CDR3 consists of 14 residues.

The V and J genes are TRBV20-1 and TRBJ2-7, with D possibly called TRBD1 or TRBD2 (5 bases each). V lost 5 bases to trimming and J lost 0 bases, with 11 bases between them. From germline, CDR1 is DFQATT and CDR2 SNEGSKA (reference sequence). There are 13 residues in the CDR3. The CDR3: CSAGDGSSYEQYF. The CDR3 nucleotides read TGCAGTGCTGGGGACGGAAGCTCCTACGAGCAGTACTTC.

The chain links TRBV3-1 to TRBJ1-4, with D perhaps matching TRBD1 (6 bases). This CDR3 comprises 17 residues. CDR1 LGHDT and CDR2 YNNKEL come from the germline V gene (reference sequence). Trimming stripped 4 bases from V and 4 bases from J, with 19 bases between. The CDR3 sequence is CASSPRKGGRDNEKLFF. Written as DNA, the CDR3 is TGTGCCAGCAGCCCCCGGAAAGGGGGGCGAGATAATGAAAAACTGTTTTTT. Supplemented by reference TRBV3-1 and TRBJ1-4, the full variable domain reads DTAVSQTPKYLVTQMGNDKSIKCEQNLGHDTMYWYKQDSKKFLKIMFSYNNKELIINETVPNRFSPKSPDKAHLNLHINSLELGDSAVYFCASSPRKGGRDNEKLFFGSGTQLSVL.

The gene calls are TRBV28 and TRBJ2-1; 9 bases are shared with TRBD2. V was pared by 1 base and J by 6 bases, with 7 bases of the junction left unmatched. CDR3 length: 16 amino acids. The germline gives CDR1 MDHEN, CDR2 SYDVKM. The CDR3 DNA sequence: TGTGCCAGCAGTTTATCTGCGGGGGGGGTATCCAATGAGCAGTTCTTC. This codes for CASSLSAGGVSNEQFF.

The rearrangement uses TRBV6-5 and TRBJ2-1, with 13 bases that match TRBD2. With 0 bases clipped from V and 6 bases from J, the junction kept 5 bases outside the gene matches. CDR3 length: 17 residues. From germline, CDR1 is MNHEY and CDR2 SVGAGI. CDR3 in DNA: TGTGCCAGCAGTTACTCGCGCCGGACTAGCGGGAGCAATGAGCAGTTCTTC. Translation gives CASSYSRRTSGSNEQFF.

The chain carries TRBV24-1 and TRBJ1-1; TRBD1 matches 7 bases. The CDR3 has 15 residues. The ends lost 3 bases at V and 2 bases at J; junction bases unmatched: 5. Germline lookup yields CDR1 KGHDR and CDR2 SFDVKD. Here the CDR3 DNA reads TGTGCCACCAGTGATCCACGACAGGGAAACACTGAAGCTTTCTTT. Its translation: CATSDPRQGNTEAFF.

This rearrangement joins TRBV20-1 to TRBJ1-1; D is possibly TRBD1 (5 bases). The CDR3 is made up of 14 amino acids. Looked up from germline, CDR1 is DFQATT and CDR2 is SNEGSKA (reference sequence). V was cut by 3 bases and J by 2 bases, with 13 bases left in between. This chain's CDR3 is CSASWGNLNTEAFF. CDR3 bases: TGCAGTGCTAGTTGGGGGAATTTAAACACTGAAGCTTTCTTT.

This chain joins TRBV6-2 or TRBV6-3 and TRBJ2-7; 14 bases match TRBD2. Germline CDR1 reads MNHEY; CDR2 reads SVGEGT. After removal of 8 bases from V and 4 bases from J, the junction contained 13 bases not matched to a gene. The CDR3 extends over 17 amino acids. CDR3 loop: CASWPRRGTSGGYEQYF. CDR3 bases: TGTGCCAGCTGGCCCCGCCGCGGGACTAGCGGGGGTTACGAGCAGTACTTC.

The chain employs TRBV20-1 and TRBJ2-7; TRBD2 matches 14 bases. The germline CDR1 and CDR2 sequences are DFQATT and SNEGSKA (reference sequence). J was trimmed by 4 bases and V by 5 bases; bases with no gene match: 10. This CDR3 has 16 amino acids. The CDR3 nucleotides read TGCAGTGCTGCCCGGCGACTAGCGGGGGGGAAATACGAGCAGTACTTC. Protein product: CSAARRLAGGKYEQYF.

The chain couples TRBV28 to TRBJ2-1, with 8 bases identical to TRBD1. Germline V gene sequence: CDR1 MDHEN, CDR2 SYDVKM. The CDR3 runs to 16 residues. The ends lost 6 bases at V and 4 bases at J; junction bases unmatched: 11. The CDR3 DNA sequence: TGTGCCAGCAGCCCGCTCGGACAGGGATCTTACAATGAGCAGTTCTTC. It encodes CASSPLGQGSYNEQFF.

The chain employs TRBV29-1 and TRBJ2-3, with D maybe TRBD2 (6 bases). Trimming took off 4 bases at V and 2 bases at J, with 13 bases between the two ends. The CDR3 consists of 14 residues. Germline values: CDR1 SQVTM, CDR2 ANQGSEA. Written as DNA, the CDR3 is TGCAGCGTTGTCGAGGGCGGGAACACAGATACGCAGTATTTT. This codes for CSVVEGGNTDTQYF.

The rearrangement uses TRBV27 and TRBJ2-3; D is ambiguous. Between the trimmed V and J ends, which lost 9 bases and 6 bases, there was a span of 19 bases. Per the germline V gene, CDR1 is MNHEY and CDR2 is SMNVEV (reference sequence). The CDR3 has 14 residues. As DNA, the CDR3 is TGTGCCAGTAACGAGGCTGGTGGGGTTGATACGCAGTATTTT. Amino acids: CASNEAGGVDTQYF.